This record concerns one T cell receptor beta chain sequence. Resolution of symptoms, clearance, or two negative PCRs was present in recovered Cohort 3 donors. From germline, CDR1 is ENHRY and CDR2 SYGVKD. The CDR3 extends over 18 amino acids. V lost 6 bases and J lost 0, with 18 bases in between. This entry is derived from a study of blood T cell repertoires in COVID-19. Measured with immunoSEQ multiplex PCR; TCRdb has only the in-frame clones, and not every one. The table records 250,000 to 350,000 clones, 85% of them present only once. The rearrangement links TRBV10-3 to TRBJ1-6; D is perhaps TRBD1 (5 bases). Specimen: PBMCs or T cells enriched from blood (not recorded which). This clonotype originated in a woman aged 45-60 years who had recovered from COVID-19. The CDR3 DNA reads as TGTGCCATCAGCCCTGACCAGGGCCTAAGCTCCTATAATTCACCCCTCCACTTT. Translation: CAISPDQGLSSYNSPLHF.